The 24 T cell receptor beta chains listed next were all sequenced from one sample in a study of blood T cell repertoires in COVID-19 (dated by TCRdb to between 2020 and 2021). Libraries were constructed by the immunoSEQ multiplex PCR assay. In its TCRdb copy, this immuneACCESS table keeps in-frame sequences only and misses some clones. Where compared with another copy, unresolved V genes explain less than half of these, and the others have no known cause. The sample table records roughly 200,000 clones; about 84% of these occur just once. 7% to 10% of the sample lies in the top ten. Sequenced sample: PBMCs or T cells enriched from blood (not recorded which). The source of these receptors is a woman in her 30s who had recovered from COVID-19.

J is TRBJ2-5 and V is TRBV7-8; no firm D call. Trimming removed 5 bases at V and 2 bases at J, with 18 bases between. Germline V gene lookup returns CDR1 SGHVS and CDR2 FQNEAQ. CDR3 length: 16 amino acids. The CDR3: CASSPLHVAVQETQYF. CDR3 sequence (DNA): TGTGCCAGCAGCCCCCTCCATGTGGCGGTTCAAGAGACCCAGTACTTC.

The chain has TRBV24-1 and TRBJ2-1; tentatively, D is TRBD1 (6 bases). Germline V lookup: CDR1 KGHDR, CDR2 SFDVKD. Trimming took 7 bases from V and 8 from J, leaving 17 bases between them. The length of the CDR3 is 14 residues. CDR3: CATSPTDSPYEQFF. The CDR3 DNA reads as TGTGCCACCAGCCCTACGGACAGCCCCTATGAGCAGTTCTTC.

This rearrangement joins TRBV28 to TRBJ2-7; 9 bases map to TRBD2. Germline lookup yields CDR1 MDHEN and CDR2 SYDVKM. After removal of 2 bases from V and 4 bases from J, the junction contained 27 bases not matched to a gene. The CDR3 is 22 residues long. As DNA, the CDR3 is TGTGCCAGCAGTTTAGAGCCTAGCGGGAAGTCGACATGGGGGAATATTAGGTACGAGCAGTACTTC. This encodes CASSLEPSGKSTWGNIRYEQYF.

This chain connects TRBV19 to TRBJ2-4, with TRBD2 identical over 11 bases. J lost 1 base, V lost 6 bases, and 17 bases had no gene match. The CDR3 runs to 20 residues. Looked up from germline, CDR1 is LNHDA and CDR2 is SQIVND (reference sequence). In DNA, the CDR3 is TGTGCCAGTAGAGAGATAGCGGGAGGGATTGGAGGGGGGGCCAAAAACATTCAGTACTTC. This sequence encodes CASREIAGGIGGGAKNIQYF.

This clone was recorded only once. This rearrangement joins TRBV5-1 to TRBJ2-1; TRBD2 is a possible D gene (6 bases). The CDR3 consists of 14 residues. Germline V gene lookup returns CDR1 SGHRS and CDR2 YFSETQ. The V gene lost 4 bases and the J gene lost 6 bases, with 14 bases spanning the gap. In DNA, the CDR3 is TGCGCCAGCAGCCCCACGGGACTCGGCAATGAGCAGTTCTTC. Protein sequence: CASSPTGLGNEQFF.

Only a few counts were recorded for this clone. J is TRBJ2-1 and V is TRBV28; 9 bases agree with TRBD1. Trimming removed 1 base from V and 0 bases from J; junction bases left unmatched: 13. CDR1 and CDR2 from the germline V gene are MDHEN and SYDVKM. There are 20 residues in the CDR3. The CDR3 here is CASSLFSRTGAFGSYNEQFF. CDR3 bases: TGTGCCAGCAGTTTATTTTCAAGGACAGGGGCGTTCGGCTCCTACAATGAGCAGTTCTTC.

The chain links TRBV10-3 to TRBJ2-7; D unclear. The CDR3 consists of 14 residues. The germline gives CDR1 ENHRY, CDR2 SYGVKD. V was cut by 10 bases and J by 0 bases, with 16 bases left in between. The CDR3 DNA is TGTGCCACCTTTCCCACTTCTAGCTCCTACGAGCAGTACTTC. Protein sequence: CATFPTSSSYEQYF.

In nucleotides, the CDR3 is TGTGCCAGTAGTGCGACAGGCCGGGCCAACGTCCTGACTTTC. Its protein product is CASSATGRANVLTF. V is TRBV19 and J is TRBJ2-6; possibly TRBD1 for D (6 bases). This CDR3 contains 14 residues. The germline V gene has CDR1 LNHDA and CDR2 SQIVND (reference sequence). V gave up 5 bases and J gave up 5 bases, with 10 bases separating them.

The CDR3 nucleotides are TGTGCCAGCAGGAACCAACAGGGCACCGGGGAGCTGTTTTTT. Protein product: CASRNQQGTGELFF. V gene TRBV28 combines with J gene TRBJ2-2; possible D gene TRBD1, 6 bases. The CDR3 runs 14 residues. The V and J ends lost 6 bases and 4 bases respectively, with 12 bases between them. Germline-derived CDR1 and CDR2 are MDHEN and SYDVKM.

The J gene is TRBJ2-2, the V gene TRBV5-1, with TRBD2 as a possible D gene (5 bases). V lost 3 bases and J lost 0, with 12 bases in between. This CDR3 contains 16 residues. Germline V gene sequence: CDR1 SGHRS, CDR2 YFSETQ. This chain's CDR3 is CASSSSPTTNTGELFF. Here the CDR3 DNA reads TGCGCCAGCAGCTCTAGCCCCACAACGAACACCGGGGAGCTGTTTTTT.

The chain uses TRBV6-1 and TRBJ1-3, with no clear D. Germline CDR1 reads MNHNS; CDR2 reads SASEGT. The length of the CDR3 is 15 residues. The V end was cut by 3 bases, the J end by 0 bases, with 9 bases between. The CDR3 DNA reads TGTGCCAGCAGTGAGAGAGAGGTCTCTGGAAACACCATATATTTT. Its protein product is CASSEREVSGNTIYF.

J is TRBJ2-1 and V is TRBV19, with D maybe TRBD2 (5 bases). Germline V CDR1 and CDR2: LNHDA, SQIVND (reference sequence). The V end lost 5 bases, the J end lost 4 bases, and 18 bases lay between the germline ends. CDR3 length: 16 residues. Written as DNA, the CDR3 is TGTGCCAGTAGTGATCAGGAAGGAGGCGGTTACAATGAGCAGTTCTTC. Protein sequence: CASSDQEGGGYNEQFF. The complete variable domain, with remaining parts taken from reference TRBV19 and TRBJ2-1, reads DGGITQSPKYLFRKEGQNVTLSCEQNLNHDAMYWYRQDPGQGLRLIYYSQIVNDFQKGDIAEGYSVSREKKESFPLTVTSAQKNPTAFYLCASSDQEGGGYNEQFFGPGTRLTVL.

This chain links TRBV2 with TRBJ1-4; D is undetermined. CDR3 length equals 14 residues. The germline V gene encodes CDR1 SNHLY and CDR2 FYNNEI. Trimming pared 1 base from V and 8 bases from J, leaving 11 bases between. For the CDR3, the DNA is TGTGCCAGCAGTGAAGGTGGGAGTAAGGAAAAACTGTTTTTT. It encodes CASSEGGSKEKLFF.

V is TRBV7-2 and J is TRBJ2-7; D might be TRBD2 (6 bases). CDR1 and CDR2 (germline): SGHTA, FQGNSA. With 6 bases removed from V and 0 bases from J, the gap between germline ends came to 9 bases. The CDR3 is 13 amino acids. Here the CDR3 reads CASSIGSSYEQYF. CDR3 coding DNA: TGTGCCAGCAGTATCGGGAGCTCCTACGAGCAGTACTTC.

This chain uses TRBV19 with TRBJ1-1; D possibly corresponds to TRBD1 (5 bases). From germline, CDR1 is LNHDA and CDR2 SQIVND (reference sequence). The CDR3 length is 13 residues. Trimming removed 8 bases from V and 5 bases from J, with 15 bases in between. CDR3 region: CASRAGGTTEAFF. The CDR3 coding sequence is TGTGCCAGTCGGGCGGGGGGGACGACTGAAGCTTTCTTT.

CDR3 bases: TGTGCCATCAGTGAGGCAGGGTCTGCCCTACGCGCAGATACGCAGTATTTT. It codes for CAISEAGSALRADTQYF. V usage is TRBV10-3 and J usage is TRBJ2-3, with D perhaps matching TRBD1 (5 bases). The V and J ends lost 2 bases and 4 bases respectively, with 19 bases between them. Germline V gene sequence: CDR1 ENHRY, CDR2 SYGVKD. The CDR3 loop spans 17 amino acids.

The chain is built from TRBV5-4 and TRBJ2-7; TRBD2 agrees at 10 bases. Germline CDR1 reads SGHNT; CDR2 reads YYREEE (reference sequence). The CDR3 is 14 residues long. J gave up 5 bases and V 6 bases, and 8 bases lay outside the gene matches. CDR3 nucleotide sequence: TGTGCCAGCAACCCTAGCGGGAGTAGCCACGAGCAGTACTTC. Translated: CASNPSGSSHEQYF.

The V call is TRBV18, the J call TRBJ2-5; TRBD1 might be the D (6 bases). Trimming left V 5 bases short and J 5 bases short, with 9 bases between. Germline CDR1 is KGHSH and CDR2 is LQKENI. The length of the CDR3 is 12 residues. DNA for the CDR3: TGTGCCAGCTCATCAGGGGTGGAGACCCAGTACTTC. Protein product: CASSSGVETQYF. The variable domain in full, completed from reference TRBV18 and TRBJ2-5, reads NAGVMQNPRHLVRRRGQEARLRCSPMKGHSHVYWYRQLPEEGLKFMVYLQKENIIDESGMPKERFSAEFPKEGPSILRIQQVVRGDSAAYFCASSSGVETQYFGPGTRLLVL.

The chain links TRBV27 to TRBJ2-3; TRBD2 agrees at 7 bases. J lost 2 bases, V lost 6 bases, and 5 bases had no gene match. In germline, CDR1 is MNHEY, CDR2 SMNVEV (reference sequence). The CDR3 has 14 residues. CDR3 residues: CASRGLAATDTQYF. CDR3 nucleotides: TGTGCCAGCAGAGGCCTAGCGGCCACAGATACGCAGTATTTT.

The chain is built from TRBV4-1 and TRBJ2-1, with TRBD2 matching over 7 bases. Germline CDR1 is MGHRA and CDR2 is YSYEKL. This CDR3 comprises 17 residues. V lost 0 bases, J lost 2 bases, and 7 bases stayed unmatched. The CDR3 loop reads CASSQDSGSGAYNEQFF. DNA of the CDR3: TGCGCCAGCAGCCAAGACTCGGGGAGCGGGGCCTACAATGAGCAGTTCTTC.

V gene TRBV3-1 (or the pseudogene TRBV3-2) combines with J gene TRBJ2-3, with 15 bases identical to TRBD2. With V trimmed by 2 bases and J by 3 bases, 9 bases remained unmatched. The CDR3 length is 19 residues. Germline values: CDR1 LGHDT, CDR2 YNNKEL (reference sequence). Written as DNA, the CDR3 is TGTGCCAGCAGCCAACCCGGACTAGCGGGAGGGCCAGTAACAGATACGCAGTATTTT. Translated, it gives CASSQPGLAGGPVTDTQYF.

The chain links TRBV5-1 to TRBJ2-5; D is undetermined. The CDR3 sequence is 14 residues long. The V and J ends lost 1 base and 2 bases respectively, with 9 bases between them. Looked up from germline, CDR1 is SGHRS and CDR2 is YFSETQ. CDR3 sequence: CASSLFTGQETQYF. The CDR3 DNA follows: TGCGCCAGCAGCTTGTTTACCGGGCAAGAGACCCAGTACTTC. Combining the CDR3 with reference TRBV5-1 and TRBJ2-5 gives the whole variable domain KAGVTQTPRYLIKTRGQQVTLSCSPISGHRSVSWYQQTPGQGLQFLFEYFSETQRNKGNFPGRFSGRQFSNSRSEMNVSTLELGDSALYLCASSLFTGQETQYFGPGTRLLVL.

This chain's CDR3 is CASSFDSPTDTQYF. The CDR3 coding sequence is TGTGCCAGCAGCTTTGACAGTCCCACAGATACGCAGTATTTT. The chain carries TRBV14 and TRBJ2-3, with TRBD1 as a possible D gene (5 bases). The length of the CDR3 is 14 residues. V lost 5 bases and J lost 2, with 11 bases in between. Germline V gene data show CDR1 as SGHDN and CDR2 as FVKESK.

This sequence joins TRBV6-2 or TRBV6-3 and TRBJ2-1, with 7 nucleotides matching TRBD2. V lost 4 bases to trimming and J lost 6 bases; unmatched junction nucleotides: 3. Germline CDR1 reads MNHEY; CDR2 reads SVGEGT. The CDR3 loop spans 13 amino acids. CDR3 region: CASSLTSINEQFF. The DNA for the CDR3 is TGTGCCAGCAGTTTGACTAGCATCAATGAGCAGTTCTTC.